Here is one T cell receptor (beta chain) with its context. Germline CDR1 reads MGHRA; CDR2 reads YSYEKL. CDR3 length: 18 amino acids. Trimming at V came to 3 bases and at J to 2 bases, leaving 5 bases not matched to a gene. The sample originates from a study of blood T cell repertoires in COVID-19. Study-level information: The study drew acute and convalescent COVID-19 samples from the United States, Italy and Spain. The analysed material was cDNA or gDNA that came from T cells, B-cell-depleted T cells, or PBMCs.

How the authors handled the data: Nucleated cell number was recorded as an estimate derived from reference gene primer amplification. Sequencing used immunoSEQ multiplex PCR; TCRdb keeps in-frame clones, though not all of them. The V and J calls and clone size come from that table; D and trimming were worked out from the DNA. The data hold 65,000 to 75,000 clones, with 80% to 90% observed a single time. This sequence was found in a man older than 75 with acute or convalescent COVID-19. The gene calls are TRBV4-1 and TRBJ2-1, with 15 bases fitting TRBD2. Sequenced material: peripheral blood. Here the CDR3 DNA reads TGCGCCAGCAGCCAGGGACTAGCGGGGGGTCATACCTACAATGAGCAGTTCTTC. This translates into CASSQGLAGGHTYNEQFF.